This T cell receptor beta chain was identified in a study of blood T cell repertoires in COVID-19. Self-reported history from a screening survey and questionnaire set each donor's cohort. Authors' processing steps: Using reference gene primer amplification, nucleated cell counts were estimated. TCRdb's table, derived via immunoSEQ multiplex PCR, lists solely in-frame clones and lacks some. That table furnishes V, J and clone size, whereas the DNA furnished D and trimming. Of about 240,000 clones listed, roughly 87% are singletons. V dropped 3 bases and J dropped 5; count of bases not matched to a gene: 7. CDR1 is KGHSH and CDR2 is LQKENI in the germline V gene. The CDR3 is 15 residues long.

The clonotype originates from a woman in her thirties with acute COVID-19. Sequences were obtained from PBMCs or T cells enriched from blood (not recorded which). This chain uses TRBV18 with TRBJ2-7, with 10 bases matching TRBD1. CDR3 sequence: CASSPRQGAANEQYF. CDR3 bases: TGTGCCAGCTCACCTAGACAGGGGGCGGCCAACGAGCAGTACTTC.